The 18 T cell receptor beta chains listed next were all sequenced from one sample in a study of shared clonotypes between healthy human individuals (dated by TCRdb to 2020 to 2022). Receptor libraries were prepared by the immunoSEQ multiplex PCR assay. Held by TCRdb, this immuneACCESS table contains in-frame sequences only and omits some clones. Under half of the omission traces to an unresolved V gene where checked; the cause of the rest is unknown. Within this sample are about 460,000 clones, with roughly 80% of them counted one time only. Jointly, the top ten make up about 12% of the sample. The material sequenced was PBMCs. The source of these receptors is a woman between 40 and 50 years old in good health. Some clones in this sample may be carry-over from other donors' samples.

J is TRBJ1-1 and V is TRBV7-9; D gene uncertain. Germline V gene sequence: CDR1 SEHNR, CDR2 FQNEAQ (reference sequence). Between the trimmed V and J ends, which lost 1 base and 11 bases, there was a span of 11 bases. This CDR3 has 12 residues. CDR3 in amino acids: CASSLGGVVAFF. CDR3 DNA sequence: TGTGCCAGCAGCTTAGGTGGGGTAGTGGCTTTCTTT. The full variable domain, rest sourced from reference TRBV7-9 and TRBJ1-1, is DTGVSQNPRHKITKRGQNVTFRCDPISEHNRLYWYRQTLGQGPEFLTYFQNEAQLEKSRLLSDRFSAERPKGSFSTLEIQRTEQGDSAMYLCASSLGGVVAFFGQGTRLTVV.

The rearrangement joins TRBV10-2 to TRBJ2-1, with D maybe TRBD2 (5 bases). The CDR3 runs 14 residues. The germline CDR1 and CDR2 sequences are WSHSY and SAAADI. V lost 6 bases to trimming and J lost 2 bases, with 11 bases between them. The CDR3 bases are TGCGCCAGCAGCATACGGGGAGCCTACAATGAGCAGTTCTTC. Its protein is CASSIRGAYNEQFF.

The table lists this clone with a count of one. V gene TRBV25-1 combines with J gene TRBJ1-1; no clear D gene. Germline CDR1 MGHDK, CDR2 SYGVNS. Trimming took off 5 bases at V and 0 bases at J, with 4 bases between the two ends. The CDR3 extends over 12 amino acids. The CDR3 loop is CASSLMNTEAFF. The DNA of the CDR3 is TGTGCCAGCAGTCTAATGAACACTGAAGCTTTCTTT.

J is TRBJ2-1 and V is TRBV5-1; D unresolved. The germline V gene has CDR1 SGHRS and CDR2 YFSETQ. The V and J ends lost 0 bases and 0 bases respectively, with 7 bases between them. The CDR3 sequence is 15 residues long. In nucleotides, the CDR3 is TGCGCCAGCAGCTTGGTGGCAGGCTCCTACAATGAGCAGTTCTTC. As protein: CASSLVAGSYNEQFF. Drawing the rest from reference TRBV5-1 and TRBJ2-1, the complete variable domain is KAGVTQTPRYLIKTRGQQVTLSCSPISGHRSVSWYQQTPGQGLQFLFEYFSETQRNKGNFPGRFSGRQFSNSRSEMNVSTLELGDSALYLCASSLVAGSYNEQFFGPGTRLTVL.

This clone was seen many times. The CDR3 region is CASSLPAGTAYGYTF. The CDR3 nucleotides are TGTGCCAGCAGCTTACCCGCCGGGACAGCATATGGCTACACCTTC. The rearrangement uses TRBV7-8 and TRBJ1-2, with 7 bases matching TRBD1. Germline assignment: CDR1 SGHVS and CDR2 FQNEAQ. The CDR3 totals 15 residues. Unmatched junction bases numbered 8, after V lost 2 bases and J lost 5 bases.

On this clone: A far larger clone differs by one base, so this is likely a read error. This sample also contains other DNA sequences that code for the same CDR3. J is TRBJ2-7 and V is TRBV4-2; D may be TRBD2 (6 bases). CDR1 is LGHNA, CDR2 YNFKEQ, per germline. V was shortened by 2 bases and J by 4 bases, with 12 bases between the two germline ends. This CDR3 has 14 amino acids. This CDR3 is CASSQSGSSYEQYF. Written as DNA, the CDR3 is TGTGCCAGCAGCCAATCCGGGAGCTCATACGAGCAGTACTTC.

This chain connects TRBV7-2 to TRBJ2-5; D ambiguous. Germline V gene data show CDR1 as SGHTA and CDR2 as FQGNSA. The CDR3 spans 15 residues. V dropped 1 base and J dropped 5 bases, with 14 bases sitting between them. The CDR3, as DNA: TGTGCCAGCAGCTTAGGCCTTACCCACGCGGAGACCCAGTACTTC. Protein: CASSLGLTHAETQYF. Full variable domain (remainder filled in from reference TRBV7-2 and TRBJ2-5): GAGVSQSPSNKVTEKGKDVELRCDPISGHTALYWYRQSLGQGLEFLIYFQGNSAPDKSGLPSDRFSAERTGGSVSTLTIQRTQQEDSAVYLCASSLGLTHAETQYFGPGTRLLVL.

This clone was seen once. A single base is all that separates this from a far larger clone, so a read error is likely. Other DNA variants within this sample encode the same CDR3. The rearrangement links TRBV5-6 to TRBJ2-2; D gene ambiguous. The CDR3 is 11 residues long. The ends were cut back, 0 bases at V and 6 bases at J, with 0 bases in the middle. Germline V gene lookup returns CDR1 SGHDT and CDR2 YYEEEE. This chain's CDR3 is CASSLAGELFF. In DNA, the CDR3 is TGTGCCAGCAGCTTGGCCGGGGAGCTGTTTTTT.

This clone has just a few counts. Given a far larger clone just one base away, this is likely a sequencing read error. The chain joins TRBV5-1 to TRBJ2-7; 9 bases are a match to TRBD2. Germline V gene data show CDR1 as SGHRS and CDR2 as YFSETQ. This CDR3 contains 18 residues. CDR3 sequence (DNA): TGCGCCAGCAGCTTGTCGGGACTAGCTGCCTCGGCTTCTTACGAGCGGTACTTC. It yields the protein CASSLSGLAASASYERYF.

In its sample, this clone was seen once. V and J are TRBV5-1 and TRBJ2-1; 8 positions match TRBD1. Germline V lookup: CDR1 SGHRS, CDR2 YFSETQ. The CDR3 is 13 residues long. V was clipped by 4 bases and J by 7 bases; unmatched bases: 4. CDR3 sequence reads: CASSTDRVNEQFF. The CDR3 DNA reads TGCGCCAGCAGCACGGACAGGGTAAATGAGCAGTTCTTC. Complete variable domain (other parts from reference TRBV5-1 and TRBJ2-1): KAGVTQTPRYLIKTRGQQVTLSCSPISGHRSVSWYQQTPGQGLQFLFEYFSETQRNKGNFPGRFSGRQFSNSRSEMNVSTLELGDSALYLCASSTDRVNEQFFGPGTRLTVL.

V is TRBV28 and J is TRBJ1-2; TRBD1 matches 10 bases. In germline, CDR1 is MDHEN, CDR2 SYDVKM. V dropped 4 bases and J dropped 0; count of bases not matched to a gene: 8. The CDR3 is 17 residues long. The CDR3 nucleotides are TGTGCCAGCAGTTCCCTGACAGGGGGCACTGCTAACTATGGCTACACCTTC. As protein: CASSSLTGGTANYGYTF.

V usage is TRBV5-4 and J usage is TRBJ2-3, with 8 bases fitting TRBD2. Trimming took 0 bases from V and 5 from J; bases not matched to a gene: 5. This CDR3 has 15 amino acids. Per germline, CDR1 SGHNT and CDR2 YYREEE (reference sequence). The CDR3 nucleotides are TGTGCCAGCAGCTTGGGGGGCGGGAGGAGAGATACGCAGTATTTT. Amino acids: CASSLGGGRRDTQYF.

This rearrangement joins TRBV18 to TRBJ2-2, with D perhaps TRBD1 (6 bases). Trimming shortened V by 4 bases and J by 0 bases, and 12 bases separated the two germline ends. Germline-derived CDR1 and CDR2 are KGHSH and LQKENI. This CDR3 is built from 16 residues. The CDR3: CASSRTGTPNTGELFF. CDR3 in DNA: TGTGCCAGCTCACGAACCGGGACACCGAACACCGGGGAGCTGTTTTTT.

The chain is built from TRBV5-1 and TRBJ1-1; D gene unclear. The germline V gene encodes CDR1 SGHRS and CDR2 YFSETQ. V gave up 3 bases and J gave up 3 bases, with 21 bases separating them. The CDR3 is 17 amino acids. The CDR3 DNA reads TGCGCCAGCAGCTACAACCCCCTGCTCGGGGTTGACACTGAAGCTTTCTTT. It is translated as CASSYNPLLGVDTEAFF.

The CDR3 nucleotides read TGTGCCAGCTCACCGAGGACAGTACTTGCAACTAATGAAAAACTGTTTTTT. It yields the protein CASSPRTVLATNEKLFF. The chain combines TRBV18 with TRBJ1-4; possible D gene TRBD1, 6 bases. Germline V gene data show CDR1 as KGHSH and CDR2 as LQKENI. Trimming shortened V by 3 bases and J by 0 bases, and 14 bases separated the two germline ends. The CDR3 is 17 amino acids. Drawing the rest from reference TRBV18 and TRBJ1-4, the complete variable domain is NAGVMQNPRHLVRRRGQEARLRCSPMKGHSHVYWYRQLPEEGLKFMVYLQKENIIDESGMPKERFSAEFPKEGPSILRIQQVVRGDSAAYFCASSPRTVLATNEKLFFGSGTQLSVL.

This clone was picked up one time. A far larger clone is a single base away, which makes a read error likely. CDR3 nucleotides: TGTGCCTGGAACCGCCCGGGTGATAATGAAAAACGGTTTTTT. Its protein is CAWNRPGDNEKRFF. The rearrangement links TRBV30 to TRBJ1-4, with D uncertain. From germline, CDR1 is GTSNPN and CDR2 SVGIG (reference sequence). This CDR3 has 14 residues.

The CDR3: CSVTRNRGMNTEAFF. In nucleotides, the CDR3 is TGCAGCGTAACGCGAAACAGGGGAATGAACACTGAAGCTTTCTTT. The chain employs TRBV29-1 and TRBJ1-1, with 7 bases that match TRBD1. Germline V CDR1 and CDR2: SQVTM, ANQGSEA. V lost 6 bases and J lost 0; bases outside the gene matches: 10. This CDR3 has 15 amino acids.

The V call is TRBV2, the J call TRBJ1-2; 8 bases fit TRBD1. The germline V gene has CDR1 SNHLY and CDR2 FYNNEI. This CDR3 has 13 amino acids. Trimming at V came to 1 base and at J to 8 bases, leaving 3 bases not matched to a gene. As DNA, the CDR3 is TGTGCCAGCAGTGAAGACAGGGGGGGAGGCTACACCTTC. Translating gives CASSEDRGGGYTF.